The 7 T cell receptor beta chains presented below share a single source sample, sequenced in a study of neurological immune-mediated disorders. TCRdb re-derived calls from the 5' RACE reads in MiXCR, one entry per CDR3 protein. The top ten hold 1.7% of the sample, which has some 77,000 distinct CDR3 sequences, about 9.4% seen once. Sequencing was carried out using PBMCs. These TCRs come from a man over 45 in good health.

Ten or more counts support this clonotype. The chain links TRBV20-1 to TRBJ1-2, with a possible D match to TRBD1 (6 bases). CDR3 length equals 12 residues. CDR1 DFQATT and CDR2 SNEGSKA come from the germline V gene (reference sequence). The CDR3 DNA is TGCAGCAGACAGGTCGGGGGCTATGGCTACACCTTC. Translating gives CSRQVGGYGYTF.

This clonotype was detected ten times or more. The CDR3 DNA sequence: TGCGCCAGCAGCCCCCTCGGACTAGCGGGGACCCATGAGCAGTTCTTC. Its protein is CASSPLGLAGTHEQFF. The chain joins TRBV5-1 to TRBJ2-1; TRBD2 matches 12 bases. The CDR3 extends over 16 amino acids. V gave up 4 bases and J gave up 8 bases; unmatched junction bases: 10. The V gene's germline CDR1 is SGHRS and CDR2 YFSETQ.

Ten or more counts support this clonotype. The J gene is TRBJ1-5, the V gene TRBV6-2 or TRBV6-3; no firm D call. Germline CDR1 reads MNHEY; CDR2 reads SVGEGT. Trimming shortened V by 5 bases and J by 8 bases, and 10 bases separated the two germline ends. The CDR3 is 12 amino acids. As DNA, the CDR3 is TGTGCCAGCAGTCTGACGGGCAAGCCCCAGCATTTT. It specifies CASSLTGKPQHF.

This clonotype was seen a handful of times. The V and J genes are TRBV19 and TRBJ1-1; D remains unclear. Looked up from germline, CDR1 is LNHDA and CDR2 is SQIVND (reference sequence). The CDR3 loop spans 13 amino acids. V shed 3 bases and J shed 1 base, with 6 bases lying between them. CDR3 sequence: CASSIAENTEAFF. Here the CDR3 DNA reads TGTGCCAGTAGTATTGCGGAGAACACTGAAGCTTTCTTT.

This clonotype was counted ten times or more. The chain carries TRBV6-2 or TRBV6-3 and TRBJ2-1, with D perhaps TRBD2 (5 bases). Trimming took off 10 bases at V and 1 base at J, with 17 bases between the two ends. The CDR3 is 15 residues long. Germline-derived CDR1 and CDR2 are MNHEY and SVGEGT. The CDR3 spells CAIARPLASYNEQFF. The CDR3 nucleotides read TGTGCCATCGCCAGACCTTTAGCGTCCTACAATGAGCAGTTCTTC.

This clonotype has at least ten counts. The V and J genes are TRBV7-2 and TRBJ1-1; D might be TRBD1 (5 bases). This CDR3 is 14 amino acids long. The germline V gene encodes CDR1 SGHTA and CDR2 FQGNSA. Trimming shortened V by 5 bases and J by 5 bases, and 15 bases separated the two germline ends. The CDR3 DNA reads as TGTGCCAGCAGCAGAGACGGGGCGGTTACTGAAGCTTTCTTT. Protein sequence: CASSRDGAVTEAFF.

This chain joins TRBV5-7 and TRBJ2-2, with a weak D call TRBD1 (6 bases). TRBV5-7 is flagged as an ORF with uncertain function. The CDR3 totals 16 residues. The V end lost 5 bases, the J end lost 5 bases, and 19 bases lay between the germline ends. The CDR3 bases are TGTGCCAGCAGGTGCGACTGGGACAAGAGGACCGGGGAGCTGTTTTTT. Its protein product is CASRCDWDKRTGELFF.